These T cell receptor beta chains were read from a single sample in a study of cytotoxic CD8 clonotypes in ibrutinib-treated CLL. Clones were sequenced by immunoSEQ multiplex PCR, and TCRdb holds only the in-frame ones, with some missing. This table has some 150,000 clones, 70% to 80% appearing once. This specimen consisted of PBMCs, obtained after 12 months of ibrutinib treatment. Every receptor here comes from a human donor with chronic lymphocytic leukemia. The CDR3 runs from the conserved cysteine through the conserved F or W. The D gene is left open where the match is weak. The size of a clone is reported for some rows only, either as once, few or many, or as a class for expanded clones.

j_call v_call cdr3_length d_call clone_size cdr3_nt cdr3_aa
TRBJ2-5 TRBV19 14 - - TGTGCCCCCAAGTGGATTCAGGGTCTCAAGACCCAGTACTTC CAPKWIQGLKTQYF
TRBJ1-3 TRBV29-1 14 - - TGCAGCGTGAAACAGGGATCCTCTGGAAACACCATATATTTT CSVKQGSSGNTIYF
TRBJ1-5 TRBV27 15 - few TGTGCCAGCAGTTTCCTCGGGACCTCCAATCAAGCCCAGCATTTT CASSFLGTSNQAQHF
TRBJ1-2 TRBV7-9 14 - - TGTGCCAGCAGCTTAGTGCAGGGGTGGGATGGCTACACCTTC CASSLVQGWDGYTF
TRBJ2-7 TRBV4-2 15 TRBD1 - TGTGCCAGCAGCCCCCGGGACAGGGTGATGGGCGAGCAGTACTTC CASSPRDRVMGEQYF
TRBJ2-7 TRBV28 17 TRBD2 once TGTGCCAGCAGTTCCGTCGGACTAGCGGGCGTCTCCTACGAGCAGTACTTC CASSSVGLAGVSYEQYF
TRBJ2-7 TRBV4-2 16 - - TGTGCCAGCAGCCAAGTTTCCACAGCGGGCAGGGTCGAGCAGTACTTC CASSQVSTAGRVEQYF
TRBJ2-5 TRBV7-9 11 - - TGTACCAGCAGCCCGCAGGAGACCCAGTACTTC CTSSPQETQYF
TRBJ1-2 TRBV20-1 11 - - TGCAGGGCCAGGGAGGGCCGAGGCTACACCTTC CRAREGRGYTF
TRBJ2-7 TRBV18 14 - once TGTGCCAGCTCACCCGGGACGGGGACCTACGAGCAGTACTTC CASSPGTGTYEQYF
TRBJ1-1 TRBV7-9 13 - - TGTGCCAGCAGCTTAGAGGCCAACACTGAAGCTTTCTTT CASSLEANTEAFF
TRBJ1-1 TRBV18 12 - - TGTGCCAGCTCACTAGCTAACACTGAAGCTTTCTTT CASSLANTEAFF
TRBJ2-1 TRBV27 15 - - TGTGCCAGCGCTCATGGGGCACACCCCTACAATGAGCAGTTCTTC CASAHGAHPYNEQFF
TRBJ2-7 TRBV7-2 15 TRBD2 - TGTGCCAGCAGCTTGACTAGCGGGGCGTCCTACGAGCAGTACTTC CASSLTSGASYEQYF
TRBJ1-1 TRBV2 16 TRBD1 - TGTGCCAGCACAGGCAGGGGGCTGAGTCGGGACACTGAAGCTTTCTTT CASTGRGLSRDTEAFF
TRBJ2-3 TRBV30 14 - once TGTGCCTGGTCTAACGGGGGTAGCACAGATACGCAGTATTTT CAWSNGGSTDTQYF
TRBJ2-5 TRBV7-2 14 TRBD1 - TGTGCCAGCAGCACGGGACAGGGGGCCGGGACCCAGTACTTC CASSTGQGAGTQYF
TRBJ2-1 TRBV6-1 16 TRBD2 - TGTGCCAGCAGTGTGGGACTAGCGGGGGCCGGCAATGAGCAGTTCTTC CASSVGLAGAGNEQFF
TRBJ1-5 TRBV15 14 - - TGTGCCACCAGCAGAGTCAAGGAAGCTCAGCCCCAGCATTTT CATSRVKEAQPQHF
TRBJ2-3 TRBV7-8 16 - once TGTGCCAGCAGCTTAGCGCCAGTGTTTAGCACAGATACGCAGTATTTT CASSLAPVFSTDTQYF
TRBJ1-4 TRBV5-1 16 - - TGCGCCAGCAGCTTCGGACAGCTAGCAACTAATGAAAAACTGTTTTTT CASSFGQLATNEKLFF
TRBJ1-1 TRBV6-6 15 TRBD1 once TGTGCCAGCAGTCAAGCGGACAGGGGGTACACTGAAGCTTTCTTT CASSQADRGYTEAFF
TRBJ2-7 TRBV13 14 - - TGTGCCAGCAGCCTCCAGCGCGGGGACGACGAGCAGTACTTC CASSLQRGDDEQYF
TRBJ2-7 TRBV6-1 15 - - TGTGCCAGCAGTGCGTCTTCAGGACCAACCTACGAGCAGTACTTC CASSASSGPTYEQYF
TRBJ2-7 TRBV28 14 - - TGTGCCAGCAGTGCGACCAGGGGTGCCTACGAGCAGTACTTC CASSATRGAYEQYF
TRBJ2-2 TRBV7-9 12 - many TGTGCCAGCGAGCCAGGGATCGGGGAGCTGTTTTTT CASEPGIGELFF
TRBJ2-3 TRBV6-5 16 - - TGTGCCAGCAGTTACGACATACTCTCTAGCACAGATACGCAGTATTTT CASSYDILSSTDTQYF
TRBJ1-1 TRBV7-9 15 - - TGTGCCAGCAGCTTAGCAGCAGTAAAGAACACTGAAGCTTTCTTT CASSLAAVKNTEAFF
TRBJ1-1 TRBV5-6 14 - - TGTGCCAGCAGCTTGACAGGGTTGAACACTGAAGCTTTCTTT CASSLTGLNTEAFF
TRBJ2-2 TRBV6-4 16 - - TGTGCCAGCAGTGACCGGACTTCCTCGAACACCGGGGAGCTGTTTTTT CASSDRTSSNTGELFF
TRBJ1-5 TRBV6-4 13 - - TGTGCCAGCAGTGCCGGACCCCTAGAACCCCAGCATTTT CASSAGPLEPQHF
TRBJ2-7 TRBV30 13 - - TGTGCCTGGACGGGACCGCCGCGTTGGGAGCAGTACTTC CAWTGPPRWEQYF
TRBJ2-3 TRBV5-5 15 TRBD2 - TGTGCCAGCAGCTTTAGACTAGCTAGCACAGATACGCAGTATTTT CASSFRLASTDTQYF
TRBJ1-2 TRBV11-2 16 TRBD1 few TGTGCCAGCAGCGCGGCCGGGACAGGAAGTAACTATGGCTACACCTTC CASSAAGTGSNYGYTF
TRBJ1-2 TRBV30 13 - - TGTGCCGGGCACAGGGAGGGAGAGAATGGCTACACCTTC CAGHREGENGYTF